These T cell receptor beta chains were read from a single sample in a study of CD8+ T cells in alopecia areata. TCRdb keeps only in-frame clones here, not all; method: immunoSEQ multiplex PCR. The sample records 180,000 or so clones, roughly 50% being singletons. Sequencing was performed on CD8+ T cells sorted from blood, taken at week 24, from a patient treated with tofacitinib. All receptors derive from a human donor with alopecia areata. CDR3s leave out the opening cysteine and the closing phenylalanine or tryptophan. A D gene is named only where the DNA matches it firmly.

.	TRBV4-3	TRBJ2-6	ASSHRRAGANVLT
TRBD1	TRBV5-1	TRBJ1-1	ASSLEQGRTTEAF
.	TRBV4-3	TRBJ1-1	ASSQDWGGPNTEAF
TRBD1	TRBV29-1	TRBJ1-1	SALVPGQGVMAF
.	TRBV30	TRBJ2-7	AWSVGGGYEQY
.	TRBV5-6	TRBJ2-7	ASSRGQGEQY
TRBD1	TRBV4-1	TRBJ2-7	ASSQDTGGYEQY
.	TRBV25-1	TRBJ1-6	ASGDRDLNSPLH
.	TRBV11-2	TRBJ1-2	ASREGNGYT
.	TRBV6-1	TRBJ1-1	ASRALDTEAF
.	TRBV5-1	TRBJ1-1	ASSLGTGTEAF
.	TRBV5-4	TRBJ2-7	ASSFDGGYEQY
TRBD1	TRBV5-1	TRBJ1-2	ASSPNRGHGDGYT
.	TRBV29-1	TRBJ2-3	SVLAGDISTDTQY
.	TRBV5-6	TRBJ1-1	ASNQGGRTEAF
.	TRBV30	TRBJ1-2	ACTRSYGYT
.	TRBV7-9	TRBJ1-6	ASSSDAVGYSPLH
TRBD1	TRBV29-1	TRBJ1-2	SVTGATGGYT
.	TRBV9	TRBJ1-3	ASSGGDGNTIY
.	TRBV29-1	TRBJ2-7	SVETATYEQY
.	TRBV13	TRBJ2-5	ASSLRGRTQETQY
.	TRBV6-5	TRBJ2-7	ASSSQQGISYEQY
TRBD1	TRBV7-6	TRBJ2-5	ASSLGNRGETQY
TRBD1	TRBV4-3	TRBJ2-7	ASSQDRGPGYEQY
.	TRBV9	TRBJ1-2	ASSEQGGYGYT
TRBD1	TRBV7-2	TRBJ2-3	ASSLRDRAGDTQY
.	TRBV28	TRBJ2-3	ASTDRSTDTQY
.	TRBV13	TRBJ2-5	ASSAPQETQY
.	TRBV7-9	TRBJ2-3	ASSTRTGRWSDTQY
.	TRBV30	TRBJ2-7	AWSVTEEQY
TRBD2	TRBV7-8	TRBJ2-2	ASSGSGTITGELF
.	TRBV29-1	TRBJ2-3	SAHTDTQY
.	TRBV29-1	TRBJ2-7	SVDGGASYEQY
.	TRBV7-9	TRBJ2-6	ASSLNSGVSGANVLT
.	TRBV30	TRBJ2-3	AWTRGAWDTQY
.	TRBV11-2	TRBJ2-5	ASSSGGQDQETQY
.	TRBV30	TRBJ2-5	AWRRDTQY
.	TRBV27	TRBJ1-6	ASSPGSRGSASPLH
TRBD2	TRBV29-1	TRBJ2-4	SVEKRGASQNIQY
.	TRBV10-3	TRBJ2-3	AISVTPGHQADTQY
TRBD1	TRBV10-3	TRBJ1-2	AISDRPVTGVYGYT
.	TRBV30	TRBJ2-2	AWSPGMGTGELF
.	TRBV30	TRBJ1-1	AWTTGLMNTEAF
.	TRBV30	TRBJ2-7	AWSVHRGYEQY
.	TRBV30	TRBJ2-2	AWSVADRGGELF
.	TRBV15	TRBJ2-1	ATTTEFSYNEQF
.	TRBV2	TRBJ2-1	ASSRRHEQF
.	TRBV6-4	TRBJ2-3	ASSDRGTDTQY
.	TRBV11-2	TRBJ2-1	ASTPTSSEQF
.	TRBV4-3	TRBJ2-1	ASSQESERDYEQF
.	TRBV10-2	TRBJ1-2	ASSGEGYGYT